Following are 24 T cell receptor beta chains from one sample sequenced in a study of cytomegalovirus exposure and HLA in healthy donors. 60 Vbeta and 13 Jbeta primers were used in PCR. Sequenced by immunoSEQ multiplex PCR; TCRdb stores in-frame clones only, minus some. In the table there are about 110,000 clones, roughly 68% of which are singletons. Specimen: PBMCs. The receptors were sampled from a woman in her twenties or thirties in good health and CMV-seronegative.

This clone has only a few counts. The chain is built from TRBV28 and TRBJ2-1; 12 bases agree with TRBD2. There are 20 residues in the CDR3. From germline, CDR1 is MDHEN and CDR2 SYDVKM. Trimming cost V 4 bases and J 3 bases; bases outside gene matches: 16. The chain's CDR3 is CASSSENLLTSGSFYNEQFF. CDR3 in DNA: TGTGCCAGCAGTTCGGAGAACTTGTTGACTAGCGGGAGTTTCTACAATGAGCAGTTCTTC.

The chain couples TRBV4-3 to TRBJ1-5; D gene unclear. V gave up 3 bases and J gave up 4 bases, with 19 bases separating them. The germline V gene has CDR1 LGHNA and CDR2 YSLEER. The length of the CDR3 is 17 residues. The CDR3 here is CASSQLAPPGRNQPQHF. DNA for the CDR3: TGCGCCAGCAGCCAGCTCGCTCCTCCAGGAAGGAATCAGCCCCAGCATTTT.

This clone was recorded once. This chain joins TRBV4-1 and TRBJ2-1, with D unresolved. The CDR3 is made up of 13 amino acids. Germline values: CDR1 MGHRA, CDR2 YSYEKL. The germline V and J ends were trimmed by 0 bases and 2 bases, with 2 bases remaining between them. CDR3 residues: CASSQDAYNEQFF. The CDR3 DNA reads as TGCGCCAGCAGCCAAGACGCCTACAATGAGCAGTTCTTC.

The chain links TRBV11-2 to TRBJ2-2, with D perhaps matching TRBD2 (6 bases). CDR3 size: 15 residues. Trimming removed 3 bases from V and 0 bases from J, with 8 bases in between. CDR1 and CDR2 from the germline V gene are SGHAT and FQNNGV. This chain's CDR3 is CASSFGLSNTGELFF. CDR3 coding DNA: TGTGCCAGCAGCTTTGGACTATCGAACACCGGGGAGCTGTTTTTT.

This clone was seen a handful of times. The chain couples TRBV28 to TRBJ2-7, with 9 nucleotides matching TRBD1. This CDR3 spans 17 amino acids. Germline-derived CDR1 and CDR2 are MDHEN and SYDVKM. V lost 3 bases, J lost 6 bases, and 15 bases stayed unmatched. The CDR3 is CASSFLDGTGKSLEQYF. The CDR3 DNA follows: TGTGCCAGCAGTTTCCTAGACGGGACAGGGAAAAGTCTCGAGCAGTACTTC.

The chain links TRBV5-6 to TRBJ2-7; D is perhaps TRBD1 (7 bases). The germline V gene encodes CDR1 SGHDT and CDR2 YYEEEE. This CDR3 is 16 amino acids long. Trimming removed 4 bases from V and 4 bases from J, with 21 bases in between. The CDR3 DNA follows: TGTGCCAGCAGCGTTTTTCTGGGGGCAGGGGGGTACGAGCAGTACTTC. It specifies CASSVFLGAGGYEQYF.

The chain carries TRBV11-3 and TRBJ2-5; 16 nucleotides match TRBD2. After removal of 4 bases from V and 5 bases from J, the junction contained 10 bases not matched to a gene. The CDR3 length is 18 residues. CDR1 and CDR2 from the germline V gene are SGHNT and YENEEA. In DNA, the CDR3 is TGTGCCAGCAGCTCGCATCGTCCGGGACTAGCGGGAGGGGAGACCCAGTACTTC. Translating it yields CASSSHRPGLAGGETQYF. The full variable domain, with the rest looked up from reference TRBV11-3 and TRBJ2-5, is EAGVVQSPRYKIIEKKQPVAFWCNPISGHNTLYWYLQNLGQGPELLIRYENEEAVDDSQLPKDRFSAERLKGVDSTLKIQPAELGDSAVYLCASSSHRPGLAGGETQYFGPGTRLLVL.

This clone appeared once. Its ends do not fully match the called genes, so a read error is possible. CDR3 in amino acids: CASSVGTSGGGSDMQYF. CDR3 DNA sequence: TGTGCCAGCAGCGTCGGGACTAGTGGTGGGGGGTCAGATATGCAGTATTTT. The chain combines TRBV9 with TRBJ2-3; 8 bases agree with TRBD2. Germline V gene data show CDR1 as SGDLS and CDR2 as YYNGEE. The CDR3 has 17 residues.

The chain links TRBV7-9 to TRBJ1-1; possible D gene TRBD1, 5 bases. The germline V gene encodes CDR1 SEHNR and CDR2 FQNEAQ (reference sequence). Trimming took 1 base from V and 0 from J, leaving 18 bases between them. The CDR3 runs 18 residues. CDR3 in amino acids: CASSLVYSGGWVNTEAFF. The CDR3 DNA follows: TGTGCCAGCAGCTTAGTGTATTCTGGGGGGTGGGTGAACACTGAAGCTTTCTTT.

This clone came up once. Here the CDR3 reads CASSTTGTSFHEQYF. CDR3 DNA sequence: TGTGCCAGCAGCACGACCGGGACTAGCTTCCACGAGCAGTACTTC. V and J are TRBV28 and TRBJ2-7, with 9 bases aligning to TRBD2. CDR3 length equals 15 residues. Trimming at V came to 6 bases and at J to 5 bases, leaving 11 bases not matched to a gene. From germline, CDR1 is MDHEN and CDR2 SYDVKM.

This chain joins TRBV7-8 and TRBJ2-3; D might be TRBD2 (6 bases). Trimming pared 3 bases from V and 3 bases from J, leaving 16 bases between. Germline CDR1 and CDR2: SGHVS and FQNEAQ. CDR3 length: 16 residues. The CDR3 is CASSLFRERTTDTQYF. The DNA for the CDR3 is TGTGCCAGCAGCTTGTTTCGGGAGCGGACGACAGATACGCAGTATTTT.

This clone was observed a few times. J is TRBJ2-1 and V is TRBV10-1; 7 nucleotides match TRBD2. V lost 6 bases to trimming and J lost 6 bases; unmatched junction nucleotides: 5. The CDR3 has 13 amino acids. CDR1 is WNHNN, CDR2 SYGVQD, per germline (reference sequence). The CDR3 sequence: CASSTGGGNEQFF. Written as DNA, the CDR3 is TGCGCCAGCAGCACGGGAGGTGGCAATGAGCAGTTCTTC.

V is TRBV5-4 and J is TRBJ2-2; D may be TRBD2 (7 bases). CDR1 is SGHNT, CDR2 YYREEE, per germline (reference sequence). V dropped 0 bases and J dropped 5 bases, with 14 bases sitting between them. This CDR3 region has 16 residues. The DNA of the CDR3 is TGTGCCAGCAGCTTGGCTAGCGGAGGGGGGACCGGGGAGCTGTTTTTT. This codes for CASSLASGGGTGELFF.

The chain joins TRBV7-3 to TRBJ2-3, with 7 bases aligning to TRBD2. With V trimmed by 2 bases and J by 0 bases, 2 bases remained unmatched. Germline CDR1 is SGHTA and CDR2 is FQGTGA. The CDR3 is 15 residues long. The CDR3 DNA sequence: TGTGCCAGCAGCTTAGCGGGAGCCAGCACAGATACGCAGTATTTT. Its translation is CASSLAGASTDTQYF.

This clone was observed a handful of times. The chain combines TRBV27 with TRBJ2-1; tentative D call: TRBD2 (6 bases). Germline CDR1 reads MNHEY; CDR2 reads SMNVEV (reference sequence). Trimming took 5 bases from V and 7 from J, leaving 15 bases between them. The CDR3 has 14 residues. CDR3 residues: CASSLRDAGNEQFF. The CDR3 region has the DNA TGTGCCAGCAGTCTCCGGGACGCGGGGAATGAGCAGTTCTTC.

V is TRBV11-1 and J is TRBJ2-7, with TRBD2 matching over 7 bases. Losses at the gene ends were 1 base for V and 3 bases for J; bases not matched to a gene: 3. The CDR3 runs to 14 residues. Germline V gene sequence: CDR1 SGHAT, CDR2 FQDESV (reference sequence). CDR3 nucleotides: TGTGCCAGCAGCTTAGGCGGGAGAGTCTACGAGCAGTACTTC. Its protein is CASSLGGRVYEQYF.

This chain uses TRBV4-2 with TRBJ2-7, with 7 bases identical to TRBD1. V lost 4 bases to trimming and J lost 2 bases; unmatched junction nucleotides: 5. From germline, CDR1 is LGHNA and CDR2 YNFKEQ. The CDR3 extends over 14 amino acids. CDR3 coding DNA: TGTGCCAGCAGCCCCGGGCAGGGGGCCTACGAGCAGTACTTC. Its protein is CASSPGQGAYEQYF.

V is TRBV6-4 and J is TRBJ2-5; 10 bases fit TRBD2. Germline V gene lookup returns CDR1 MRHNA and CDR2 SNTAGT. The CDR3 has 15 residues. V lost 4 bases to trimming and J lost 2 bases; unmatched junction nucleotides: 4. The CDR3 is CASSVAGGRQETQYF. The CDR3, as DNA: TGTGCCAGCAGTGTAGCGGGAGGTCGGCAAGAGACCCAGTACTTC.

This chain joins TRBV5-4 and TRBJ2-2; 8 bases line up with TRBD2. Germline V gives CDR1 SGHNT, CDR2 YYREEE (reference sequence). The CDR3 has 16 residues. The V gene end was trimmed by 5 bases and the J gene end by 7 bases; junction bases not matched to a gene: 13. The CDR3 region has the DNA TGTGCCAGCAGACATACTAGCGGAGGGCGGGGCGGGGAGCTGTTTTTT. Translated: CASRHTSGGRGGELFF.

The V call is TRBV9, the J call TRBJ2-7; TRBD2 aligns across 12 bases. Germline assignment: CDR1 SGDLS and CDR2 YYNGEE. CDR3 length: 19 residues. The trim removed 0 bases at V and 0 bases at J, leaving 10 bases unmatched. CDR3 sequence (DNA): TGTGCCAGCAGCGTAGGTCTAGCGGGAGGGCCGCTAAGCTCCTACGAGCAGTACTTC. Amino acids: CASSVGLAGGPLSSYEQYF.

In this sample, this clone turned up a few times. V is TRBV20-1 and J is TRBJ2-4, with 8 nucleotides matching TRBD1. V shed 7 bases and J 7 bases; nucleotides not matched to a gene: 3. The CDR3 contains 11 residues. Germline V gene lookup returns CDR1 DFQATT and CDR2 SNEGSKA (reference sequence). DNA for the CDR3: TGCAGTGGACAGGGGAGGAACATTCAGTACTTC. Its protein is CSGQGRNIQYF.

The chain uses TRBV4-2 and TRBJ1-6; a weak D match, TRBD1 (5 bases). This CDR3 is 15 amino acids long. Trimming pared 3 bases from V and 7 bases from J, leaving 13 bases between. Germline lookup yields CDR1 LGHNA and CDR2 YNFKEQ. CDR3 coding DNA: TGTGCCAGCAGCCAGGGGACTAGCGGGAATTCACCCCTCCACTTT. Protein sequence: CASSQGTSGNSPLHF.

This rearrangement joins TRBV7-6 to TRBJ2-1; 9 bases are shared with TRBD2. Looked up from germline, CDR1 is SGHVS and CDR2 is FNYEAQ. The J segment lost 1 base and the V segment lost 5 bases, leaving 18 bases of the junction unmatched. The CDR3 covers 20 residues. In DNA form, the CDR3 reads TGTGCCAGCAGCCTAGGATGGGGACTAGCCTCTCGGAGTTCCTACAATGAGCAGTTCTTC. Translated: CASSLGWGLASRSSYNEQFF. Looking up the rest from reference TRBV7-6 and TRBJ2-1 gives the full variable domain: GAGVSQSPRYKVTKRGQDVALRCDPISGHVSLYWYRQALGQGPEFLTYFNYEAQQDKSGLPNDRFSAERPEGSISTLTIQRTEQRDSAMYRCASSLGWGLASRSSYNEQFFGPGTRLTVL.

The chain has TRBV27 and TRBJ2-7, with 9 bases lining up with TRBD1. Per the germline V gene, CDR1 is MNHEY and CDR2 is SMNVEV (reference sequence). The CDR3 spans 15 residues. The ends lost 7 bases at V and 0 bases at J; junction bases unmatched: 7. CDR3 in amino acids: CASNQGGQGSYEQYF. The CDR3 nucleotides are TGTGCCAGCAACCAGGGGGGACAGGGCTCCTACGAGCAGTACTTC.